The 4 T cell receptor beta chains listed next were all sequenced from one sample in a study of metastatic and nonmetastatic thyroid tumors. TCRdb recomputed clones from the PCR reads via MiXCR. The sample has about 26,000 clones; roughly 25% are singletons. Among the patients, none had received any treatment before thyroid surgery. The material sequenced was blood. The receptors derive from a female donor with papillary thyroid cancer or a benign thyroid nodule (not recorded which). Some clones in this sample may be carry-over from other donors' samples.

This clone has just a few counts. The CDR3 region is CASSIITGDNEQFF. The DNA of the CDR3 is TGTGCCAGTAGTATAATCACAGGTGACAATGAGCAGTTCTTC. The genes are TRBV19 and TRBJ2-1, with D possibly being TRBD1 (5 bases). V was shortened by 2 bases and J by 5 bases, with 10 bases between the two germline ends. The CDR3 sequence is 14 residues long. The germline V gene has CDR1 LNHDA and CDR2 SQIVND (reference sequence).

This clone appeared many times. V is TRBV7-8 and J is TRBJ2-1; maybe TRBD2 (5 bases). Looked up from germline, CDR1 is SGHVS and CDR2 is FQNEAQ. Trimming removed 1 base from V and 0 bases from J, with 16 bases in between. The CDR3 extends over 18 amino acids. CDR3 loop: CASSLGRTFASSYNEQFF. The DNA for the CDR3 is TGTGCCAGCAGCTTAGGGAGGACCTTTGCTAGCTCCTACAATGAGCAGTTCTTC.

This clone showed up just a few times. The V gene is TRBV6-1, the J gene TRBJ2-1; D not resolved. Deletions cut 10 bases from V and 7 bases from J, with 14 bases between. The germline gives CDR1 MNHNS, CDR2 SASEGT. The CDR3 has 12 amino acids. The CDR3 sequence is CAKHGSPNEQFF. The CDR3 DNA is TGTGCCAAACATGGGTCACCAAATGAGCAGTTCTTC.

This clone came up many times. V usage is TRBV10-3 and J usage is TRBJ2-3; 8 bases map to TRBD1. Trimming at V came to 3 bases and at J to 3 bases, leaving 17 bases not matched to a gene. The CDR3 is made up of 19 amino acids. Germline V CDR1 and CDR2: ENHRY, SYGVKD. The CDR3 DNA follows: TGTGCCATCAGTGACGTTCAGGGACAGGAGATATCCTGGACAGATACGCAGTATTTT. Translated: CAISDVQGQEISWTDTQYF.